A single sample is the source of the 8 T cell receptor beta chains below, sequenced in a study of beta chain features in type 1 diabetes. Notes on the study in general: Moderate yet significant TCRB CDR3 shortening was seen in Type 1 diabetes patients in all four CD4+ subsets.

No cognate antigen is known for these TCRs. Expressed TCRB transcripts were sequenced because the isolated RNA had all been reverse transcribed beforehand. Profiling relied on immunoSEQ multiplex PCR, and the TCRdb table lists in-frame clones only, not all of them. This sample carries roughly 150,000 clones, approximately 7.8% of them seen once, and the ten largest clones take approximately 0.87%. Sequenced sample: central memory CD4+ T cells from blood. These receptors were collected from a woman aged 40 to 50 with type 1 diabetes.

This clone was seen more than once but under ten times. The chain carries TRBV7-2 and TRBJ1-5; D remains ambiguous. V was trimmed by 5 bases and J by 3 bases, leaving 14 bases between them. Germline V gene lookup returns CDR1 SGHTA and CDR2 FQGNSA. This CDR3 is 15 amino acids long. CDR3 loop: CASSIDGRFNQPQHF. In nucleotides, the CDR3 is TGTGCCAGCAGCATAGACGGGAGGTTCAATCAGCCCCAGCATTTT.

This clone was seen a handful of times. The rearrangement links TRBV7-2 to TRBJ2-5; tentatively, D is TRBD1 (8 bases). The CDR3 is 16 amino acids. In germline, CDR1 is SGHTA, CDR2 FQGNSA. Trimming took 5 bases from V and 5 from J, leaving 21 bases between them. CDR3 protein: CASSINGQGGRETQYF. Here the CDR3 DNA reads TGTGCCAGCAGCATAAACGGACAGGGAGGGAGGGAGACCCAGTACTTC.

The chain recombines TRBV6-1 with TRBJ2-7, with 9 bases identical to TRBD1. Germline trimming cut 2 bases from V and 9 bases from J; bases unmatched to any gene: 14. Germline V gene lookup returns CDR1 MNHNS and CDR2 SASEGT. The CDR3 contains 16 residues. For the CDR3, the DNA is TGTGCCAGCAGTGAATCCCCCGGGACAGGGAGTATCGGGCAGTACTTC. This encodes CASSESPGTGSIGQYF.

The chain couples TRBV19 to TRBJ1-5; 7 positions match TRBD1. With 6 bases clipped from V and 2 bases from J, the junction kept 4 bases outside the gene matches. The V gene's germline CDR1 is LNHDA and CDR2 SQIVND (reference sequence). The CDR3 totals 14 residues. CDR3 DNA: TGTGCCAGTAGATGGACAGGTGGCAATCAGCCCCAGCATTTT. Residues: CASRWTGGNQPQHF. The whole variable domain, remainder taken from reference TRBV19 and TRBJ1-5, is DGGITQSPKYLFRKEGQNVTLSCEQNLNHDAMYWYRQDPGQGLRLIYYSQIVNDFQKGDIAEGYSVSREKKESFPLTVTSAQKNPTAFYLCASRWTGGNQPQHFGDGTRLSIL.

The chain carries TRBV7-2 and TRBJ2-5; 7 bases are a match to TRBD2. With V trimmed by 5 bases and J by 5 bases, 8 bases remained unmatched. The CDR3 extends over 14 amino acids. CDR1 and CDR2 (germline): SGHTA, FQGNSA. The CDR3 coding sequence is TGTGCCAGCAGCGTAAGGGGAGGGCGGGAGACCCAGTACTTC. This gives the protein CASSVRGGRETQYF.

This chain links TRBV6-4 with TRBJ2-3; D possibly corresponds to TRBD2 (5 bases). The V and J ends lost 6 bases and 2 bases respectively, with 12 bases between them. This CDR3 is built from 14 residues. Germline V gene lookup returns CDR1 MRHNA and CDR2 SNTAGT. This chain's CDR3 is CASRELDHTDTQYF. CDR3 in DNA: TGTGCCAGCAGGGAACTAGACCACACAGATACGCAGTATTTT.

This rearrangement joins TRBV7-9 to TRBJ2-7; TRBD1 might be the D (6 bases). Germline CDR1 SEHNR, CDR2 FQNEAQ (reference sequence). Trimming pared 5 bases from V and 7 bases from J, leaving 12 bases between. The CDR3 extends over 12 amino acids. As DNA, the CDR3 is TGTGCCAGCAGCAACCTGGGGACAGAGCAGTACTTC. This encodes CASSNLGTEQYF.

There are many counts of this clone. The chain combines TRBV6-6 with TRBJ1-1, with unresolved D. Germline CDR1 is MNHNY and CDR2 is SVGAGI (reference sequence). The germline V and J ends were trimmed by 5 bases and 8 bases, with 9 bases remaining between them. This CDR3 spans 11 amino acids. CDR3 bases: TGTGCCAGCAGTAAGGCGGGGGAAGCTTTCTTT. Protein: CASSKAGEAFF.